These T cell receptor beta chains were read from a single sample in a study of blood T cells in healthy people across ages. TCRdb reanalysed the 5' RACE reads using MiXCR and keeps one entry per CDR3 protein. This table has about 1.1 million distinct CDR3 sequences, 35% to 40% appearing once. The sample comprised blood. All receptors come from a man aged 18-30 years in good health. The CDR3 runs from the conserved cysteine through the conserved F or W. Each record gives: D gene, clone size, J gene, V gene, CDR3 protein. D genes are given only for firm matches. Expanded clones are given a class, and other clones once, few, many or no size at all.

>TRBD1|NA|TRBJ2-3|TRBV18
CASSRGQEGPLEQYF
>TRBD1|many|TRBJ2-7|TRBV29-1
CSVEGQRYEQYF
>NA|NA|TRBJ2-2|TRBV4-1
CASSPWSQGTGELFF
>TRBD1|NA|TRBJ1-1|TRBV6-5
CASSYFTGDGFMNTEAFF
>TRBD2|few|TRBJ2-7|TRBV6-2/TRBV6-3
CASSRPLAGGYEQYF
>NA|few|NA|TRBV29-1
CSAGEWVTSYNEQYF
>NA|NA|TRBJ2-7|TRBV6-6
CASSPGQSQQYF
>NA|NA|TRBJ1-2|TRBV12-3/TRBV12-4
CASTFRGGSYGYTF
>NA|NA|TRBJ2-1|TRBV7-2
CASSHDFVGLTYNEQFF
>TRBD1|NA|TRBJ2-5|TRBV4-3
CASSPSMDRVGNEQYF
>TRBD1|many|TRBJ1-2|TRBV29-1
CSVEGGQESLVVGYTF
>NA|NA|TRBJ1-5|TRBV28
CAAGPGAQHF
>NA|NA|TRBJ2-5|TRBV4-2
CASSQGSRYQETQYF
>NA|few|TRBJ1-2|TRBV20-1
CSARATDNYGYTF